This record looks at one T cell receptor beta chain sequence and its context. This clonotype was observed at least ten times. Its antigen remains unidentified. Qualities for individual bases were not recorded, and no much larger clone is one base off. Sequenced using an Illumina HiSeq 1500. TCRdb reprocessed the public reads (quality trimming at Q25 with fastp, clone calling with MiXCR) and kept in-frame beta chains. Records with the same CDR3 protein are collapsed into one entry carrying the most frequent genes and DNA. This sample holds approximately 100,000 distinct CDR3 sequences; around a quarter were observed only once. The top ten constitute approximately 39% of the sample. The germline V and J ends show losses of 7 bases and 4 bases respectively, and no gene match explains 7 bases of the junction. The CDR3 holds 15 amino acids from the cysteine to the phenylalanine. The retained sequence is limited to the CDR3, 45 bases, with the frame set at the first base. The germline V gene encodes CDR1 MNHNY and CDR2 SVGAGI (reference sequence).

This specimen comes from a study of T cell repertoires in cytomegalovirus infection (dated by TCRdb to 2018 to 2020). Regarding the complete study: Donor HLA type was relevant to the analysis, as public TCR beta signatures indicated carriage of CMV infection together with the matching HLA type. Findings and caveats that apply to the study as a whole: The ex vivo response was dominated by HLA-C-restricted CMV-specific TCR beta clonotypes, which also provided the single most frequent clonotype in two of eight donors. In both this cohort and an independent roughly 330-donor cohort, the cumulative frequency of public TCR beta family members distinguished carriers of CMV infection plus the relevant HLA type.

Sequencing used CD8+ T cells from PBMCs. Recombination connected TRBV6-6 to TRBJ1-5; 10 bases in the middle match TRBD1. The sequence came from a human donor in good health (CMV status not recorded). Some clones in this sample may be carry-over from other donors' samples. The CDR3 sequence is CASNLGQGINQPQHF. DNA sequence: TGTGCCAGCAACTTGGGACAGGGGATTAATCAGCCCCAGCATTTT.